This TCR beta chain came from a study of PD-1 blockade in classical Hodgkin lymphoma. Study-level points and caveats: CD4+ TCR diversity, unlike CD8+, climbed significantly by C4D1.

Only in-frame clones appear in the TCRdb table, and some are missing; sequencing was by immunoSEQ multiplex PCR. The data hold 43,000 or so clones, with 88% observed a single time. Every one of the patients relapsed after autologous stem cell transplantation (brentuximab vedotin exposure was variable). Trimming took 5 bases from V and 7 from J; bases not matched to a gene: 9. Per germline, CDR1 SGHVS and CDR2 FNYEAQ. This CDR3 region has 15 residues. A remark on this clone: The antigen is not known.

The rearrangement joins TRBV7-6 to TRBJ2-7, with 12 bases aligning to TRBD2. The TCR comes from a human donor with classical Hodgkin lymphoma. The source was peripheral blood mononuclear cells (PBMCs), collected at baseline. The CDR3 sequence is CASSPGLAGKGEQYF. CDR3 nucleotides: TGTGCCAGCAGCCCAGGACTAGCGGGGAAAGGTGAGCAGTACTTC.